The present entry profiles one T cell receptor (beta chain) with its context. The target of this receptor is not known. No base-level quality is on record; no much larger clone is a single base apart. This sample stems from a study of T-cell reconstitution after alpha-beta-depleted transplantation in children (TCRdb year 2016). With respect to the entire study: The study quantitatively tracked T-cell immune reconstitution after TCRalphabeta/CD19-depleted allogeneic hematopoietic cell transplantation in children using TCR repertoire profiling.

Here V drops 5 bases and J drops 14 bases, and the junction holds 7 bases not matched to any gene. The CDR3 contains 12 residues, cysteine and phenylalanine counted. The DNA shown is the 36-base CDR3, in frame from base 1. The receptor library was made with PCR. Sequencing instrument: Illumina HiSeq 2500. TCR library preparation used molecular barcoding, with unique molecular identifiers applied to normalize quantification of the TCRbeta repertoire. TCRdb redid the processing of the public reads, applying fastp at Q25 and MiXCR, and retained in-frame beta chains. Entries that share a CDR3 protein sequence are merged under the most common genes and DNA. In all, the sample holds roughly 500,000 distinct CDR3 sequences, and about 31% of those were seen once. Clones ranked in the top ten supply more than 2% of the sample.

The sequences come from PBMCs from the stem cell graft donor, collected from the stem cell graft. The receptor chain draws on TRBV12-3 or TRBV12-4 and TRBJ2-1; TRBD1 matches 9 bases in the middle. The receptor was isolated from a human donor who donated a stem cell graft to a child with aplastic anemia. The CDR3 region: CASSRGRDREFF. The DNA sequence is as follows: TGTGCCAGCAGTCGTGGGCGGGACAGGGAGTTCTTC.